This T cell receptor (beta chain) is from a study of T cell changes during pregnancy in multiple sclerosis. Profiling relied on immunoSEQ multiplex PCR, and the TCRdb table lists in-frame clones only, not all of them. This sample has more than 80,000 clones, with about nine tenths found just once. The CDR3 spans 13 residues. Deletions cut 5 bases from V and 1 base from J, with 8 bases between. CDR1 and CDR2 (germline): MDHEN, SYDVKM. This clonotype was obtained from a female donor in good health, serving as a control in a pregnancy study. Some clones in this sample may be carry-over from other donors' samples. The source material was PBMCs, sampled in the first trimester of pregnancy. The V gene is TRBV28, the J gene TRBJ2-5; possibly TRBD1 for D (5 bases). CDR3 bases: TGTGCCAGCAGTCCAGGGTCCCAAGAGACCCAGTACTTC. This encodes CASSPGSQETQYF.